This TCR beta chain emerged from a study of blood T cell repertoires in COVID-19. In the authors' methods: The assay estimated nucleated cells by amplifying reference gene primers. TCRdb's copy holds only in-frame clones and misses some; the assay was immunoSEQ multiplex PCR. The V and J calls and clone size come from that table; D and trimming were worked out from the DNA. Of over 250,000 clones listed, 75% to 95% are singletons. Trimming cost V 5 bases and J 3 bases, with 17 bases left between them. CDR1 MDHEN and CDR2 SYDVKM come from the germline V gene. The CDR3 loop spans 15 amino acids. Sequenced input: peripheral blood. This clonotype was sampled from a person under 35 with COVID-19, enrolled during active disease. The genes are TRBV28 and TRBJ2-7; D is perhaps TRBD1 (6 bases). CDR3 sequence: CASSPPPGHLYEQYF. The CDR3 DNA is TGTGCCAGCAGTCCGCCTCCGGGACACCTCTACGAGCAGTACTTC.